This entry concerns a single TCR beta chain. Ten or more counts support this clonotype. Which antigen it targets is not known. No clone much larger than this one lies a single base away; base qualities are absent. Library prep was done by PCR. The sequencer was an Illumina HiSeq 2500. To normalize quantification of the TCRbeta repertoire, the TCR libraries were built with molecular barcoding that relied on unique molecular identifiers. TCRdb ran its own pipeline on the public reads, namely fastp trimming at Q25 and MiXCR clone calling, and kept in-frame beta chains. Identical CDR3 proteins give one entry, which carries the most common genes and DNA. This sample is represented by about 91,000 distinct CDR3 sequences; roughly 8.4% of them were singletons. The ten largest clones add up to more than 6.5% of the sample. This sample was taken from a study of T-cell reconstitution after alpha-beta-depleted transplantation in children listed by TCRdb under 2016. Concerning the study at large: T-cell immune reconstitution after TCRalphabeta/CD19-depleted allogeneic hematopoietic cell transplantation in children was quantitatively tracked in the study by means of TCR repertoire profiling.

Sequencing used PBMCs from the stem cell graft donor, obtained from the stem cell graft. The receptor comes from a human donor who donated a stem cell graft to a child with congenital amegakaryocytic thrombocytopenia.

The sequence in DNA is TGTGCCAGCAGTTTCGGGACAGGAAAACGGGAAGCTTTCTTT. Its translation is CASSFGTGKREAFF. The chain is assembled from TRBV12-3 or TRBV12-4 and TRBJ1-1; TRBD1 aligns with 8 central bases. Including cysteine and phenylalanine, the CDR3 has 14 amino acids. Only the CDR3 region is kept as DNA, spanning 42 bases read in frame from base 1. V lost 3 bases and J lost 8 bases, and the count of bases not matched to a germline gene is 8.